Following are 27 T cell receptor beta chains from one sample sequenced in a study of T cell repertoires in cytomegalovirus infection. Antigen specificity for these receptors is unknown. From the reads, TCRdb called clonotypes with MiXCR, one entry per CDR3 protein. This table has more than 30,000 distinct CDR3 sequences, about 54% appearing once. The source material was CD8+ T cells from cultured PBMCs, sampled from culture after CMV antigen stimulation. Receptor source: a human donor in good health (CMV status not recorded). Some clones in this sample may be carry-over from other donors' samples.

V and J are TRBV19 and TRBJ2-2; 9 nucleotides match TRBD2. The ends lost 3 bases at V and 1 base at J; junction bases unmatched: 3. CDR3 length equals 16 residues. CDR1 is LNHDA, CDR2 SQIVND, per germline (reference sequence). DNA of the CDR3: TGTGCCAGTAGTATTCTAGCGGGGAAGAACACCGGGGAGCTGTTTTTT. Translation: CASSILAGKNTGELFF.

This clonotype was seen more than once but under ten times. The chain links TRBV6-1 to TRBJ2-5; D may be TRBD2 (5 bases). This CDR3 comprises 15 residues. The V and J ends lost 5 bases and 1 base respectively, with 14 bases between them. Germline V gene data show CDR1 as MNHNS and CDR2 as SASEGT. The CDR3 nucleotides are TGTGCCAGCAGTCCAGGAGGCAACCTCCAAGAGACCCAGTACTTC. It codes for CASSPGGNLQETQYF.

This rearrangement joins TRBV7-2 to TRBJ2-1; D gene ambiguous. The V end was cut by 3 bases, the J end by 15 bases, with 6 bases between. This CDR3 contains 9 residues. Germline-derived CDR1 and CDR2 are SGHTA and FQGNSA. CDR3 in amino acids: CASSFGRFF. The DNA of the CDR3 is TGTGCCAGCAGCTTCGGAAGGTTCTTC. Supplemented by reference TRBV7-2 and TRBJ2-1, the full variable domain reads GAGVSQSPSNKVTEKGKDVELRCDPISGHTALYWYRQSLGQGLEFLIYFQGNSAPDKSGLPSDRFSAERTGGSVSTLTIQRTQQEDSAVYLCASSFGRFFGPGTRLTVL.

In this sample, this clonotype turned up a few times. The V and J genes are TRBV5-1 and TRBJ2-7; maybe TRBD1 (5 bases). CDR3 length equals 17 residues. Germline CDR1 reads SGHRS; CDR2 reads YFSETQ. Deletions cut 0 bases from V and 0 bases from J, with 16 bases between. CDR3 amino acids: CASSLAFGAILSYEQYF. CDR3 nucleotide sequence: TGCGCCAGCAGCTTGGCCTTTGGGGCGATCCTCTCCTACGAGCAGTACTTC. Filled out from reference TRBV5-1 and TRBJ2-7, the complete variable domain reads KAGVTQTPRYLIKTRGQQVTLSCSPISGHRSVSWYQQTPGQGLQFLFEYFSETQRNKGNFPGRFSGRQFSNSRSEMNVSTLELGDSALYLCASSLAFGAILSYEQYFGPGTRLTVT.

This clonotype was detected only a few times. This chain links TRBV6-6 with TRBJ2-5, with 8 bases that match TRBD2. Trimming at V came to 0 bases and at J to 5 bases, leaving 5 bases not matched to a gene. The CDR3 loop spans 15 amino acids. Germline V gene lookup returns CDR1 MNHNY and CDR2 SVGAGI (reference sequence). In nucleotides, the CDR3 is TGTGCCAGCAGTTACTCCAGCGGGAGTAAGGAGACCCAGTACTTC. It encodes CASSYSSGSKETQYF.

The chain has TRBV27 and TRBJ2-6, with D maybe TRBD1 (5 bases). The CDR3 loop spans 17 amino acids. With 7 bases removed from V and 0 bases from J, the gap between germline ends came to 16 bases. From germline, CDR1 is MNHEY and CDR2 SMNVEV (reference sequence). The CDR3 spells CASMGGAAISGANVLTF. In DNA, the CDR3 is TGTGCCAGCATGGGTGGGGCAGCTATCTCTGGGGCCAACGTCCTGACTTTC.

This clonotype appeared a few times. This chain uses TRBV7-6 with TRBJ2-5; D tentatively fits TRBD1 or TRBD2 (5 bases each). CDR3 length: 16 amino acids. Germline CDR1 reads SGHVS; CDR2 reads FNYEAQ. V gave up 2 bases and J gave up 3 bases, with 16 bases separating them. The CDR3 sequence: CASSLPPGPVEETQYF. CDR3 coding DNA: TGTGCCAGCAGCTTACCTCCGGGGCCCGTCGAAGAGACCCAGTACTTC.

This sequence joins TRBV7-8 and TRBJ1-5; D gene uncertain. V shed 2 bases and J shed 6 bases, with 8 bases lying between them. The germline V gene encodes CDR1 SGHVS and CDR2 FQNEAQ. The CDR3 spans 13 residues. The CDR3 sequence: CASSLTTTQPQHF. Here the CDR3 DNA reads TGTGCCAGCAGCTTAACTACAACTCAGCCCCAGCATTTT. The entire variable domain, with the rest obtained from reference TRBV7-8 and TRBJ1-5, is as follows: GAGVSQSPRYKVAKRGQDVALRCDPISGHVSLFWYQQALGQGPEFLTYFQNEAQLDKSGLPSDRFFAERPEGSVSTLKIQRTQQEDSAVYLCASSLTTTQPQHFGDGTRLSIL.

This clonotype was picked up a small number of times. V usage is TRBV7-8 and J usage is TRBJ2-1, with 11 bases identical to TRBD1. J was trimmed by 8 bases and V by 3 bases; bases with no gene match: 6. Germline lookup yields CDR1 SGHVS and CDR2 FQNEAQ. The CDR3 totals 15 residues. DNA for the CDR3: TGTGCCAGCAGCTTCCGGGACAGGGGGGTAGATGAGCAGTTCTTC. This gives the protein CASSFRDRGVDEQFF.

The gene calls are TRBV7-9 and TRBJ1-6; D remains ambiguous. This CDR3 region has 14 residues. Germline lookup yields CDR1 SEHNR and CDR2 FQNEAQ (reference sequence). V was shortened by 1 base and J by 7 bases, with 8 bases between the two germline ends. Here the CDR3 reads CASSLVPKNSPLHF. The CDR3 DNA is TGTGCCAGCAGCTTAGTCCCCAAAAATTCACCCCTCCACTTT.

This clonotype was seen repeatedly, ten times or more. The chain couples TRBV7-9 to TRBJ1-4; TRBD1 aligns across 9 bases. J was trimmed by 7 bases and V by 7 bases; bases with no gene match: 7. The CDR3 runs to 14 residues. CDR1 and CDR2 (germline): SEHNR, FQNEAQ (reference sequence). The CDR3 region has the DNA TGTGCCAGCACGACCGGGACAGGGAGTGAAAAACTGTTTTTT. As protein: CASTTGTGSEKLFF.

V is TRBV19 and J is TRBJ2-7, with 14 bases lining up with TRBD2. The trim removed 6 bases at V and 4 bases at J, leaving 11 bases unmatched. The germline V gene has CDR1 LNHDA and CDR2 SQIVND (reference sequence). The CDR3 totals 17 residues. CDR3 nucleotides: TGTGCCAGTAGCCCTTATGGGACTAGCGGGAGAGCATACGAGCAGTACTTC. This translates into CASSPYGTSGRAYEQYF.

The V and J genes are TRBV7-8 and TRBJ1-4; tentatively, D is TRBD1 (5 bases). This CDR3 spans 15 amino acids. Germline loops: CDR1 SGHVS, CDR2 FQNEAQ. V lost 4 bases, J lost 7 bases, and 16 bases lay in between. The CDR3 spells CASSSGWQGREKLFF. For the CDR3, the DNA is TGTGCCAGCAGCTCCGGTTGGCAGGGACGTGAAAAACTGTTTTTT.

This clonotype was seen many times. The CDR3 here is CAISGPANTGELFF. Here the CDR3 DNA reads TGTGCCATCAGTGGGCCCGCTAACACCGGGGAGCTGTTTTTT. V and J are TRBV10-3 and TRBJ2-2; D uncertain. The germline V and J ends were trimmed by 4 bases and 2 bases, with 8 bases remaining between them. The germline V gene encodes CDR1 ENHRY and CDR2 SYGVKD. The CDR3 is 14 residues long.

The V and J genes are TRBV7-4 and TRBJ1-1, with D maybe TRBD1 (5 bases). Germline assignment: CDR1 SGHVT and CDR2 SQSDAQ. CDR3 length equals 14 residues. The chain's CDR3 is CALARGGMNTEAFF. The CDR3 DNA is TGTGCTCTCGCGAGGGGAGGCATGAACACTGAAGCTTTCTTT.

The chain employs TRBV20-1 and TRBJ2-5, with D possibly matching TRBD2 (6 bases). This CDR3 has 14 residues. Per germline, CDR1 DFQATT and CDR2 SNEGSKA (reference sequence). Trimming stripped 3 bases from V and 3 bases from J, with 14 bases between. The CDR3: CSASILAPEETQYF. The CDR3 DNA reads TGCAGTGCTAGTATCCTAGCGCCTGAAGAGACCCAGTACTTC.

This chain connects TRBV7-2 to TRBJ2-7; no firm D call. V shed 2 bases and J shed 0 bases, with 11 bases lying between them. CDR3 length: 15 residues. The germline V gene has CDR1 SGHTA and CDR2 FQGNSA. The CDR3 here is CASSLFPISSYEQYF. For the CDR3, the DNA is TGTGCCAGCAGCTTATTTCCTATAAGCTCCTACGAGCAGTACTTC.

The rearrangement joins TRBV12-3 or TRBV12-4 to TRBJ2-7, with TRBD2 matching 13 bases. Trimming removed 1 base from V and 2 bases from J; junction bases left unmatched: 5. The CDR3 covers 17 residues. In DNA form, the CDR3 reads TGTGCCAGCAGTTTAGGGACTAGCGGGAGTCAACCCTACGAGCAGTACTTC. It yields the protein CASSLGTSGSQPYEQYF.

Written as DNA, the CDR3 is TGTGCCAGCAGCTTAGAGCGGGGTATCTACGAGCAGTACTTC. Protein: CASSLERGIYEQYF. The V gene is TRBV11-2, the J gene TRBJ2-7; tentatively, D is TRBD2 (6 bases). This CDR3 has 14 residues. From germline, CDR1 is SGHAT and CDR2 FQNNGV. The germline V and J ends were trimmed by 0 bases and 3 bases, with 9 bases remaining between them.

This clonotype was observed a few times. The V call is TRBV9, the J call TRBJ1-1; no clear D. Deletions cut 4 bases from V and 0 bases from J, with 13 bases between. The germline V gene encodes CDR1 SGDLS and CDR2 YYNGEE. CDR3 length: 15 amino acids. The CDR3 DNA sequence: TGTGCCAGCAGCCAGAGTGGGCGTTTGAACACTGAAGCTTTCTTT. Translated: CASSQSGRLNTEAFF. Full variable domain (remainder filled in from reference TRBV9 and TRBJ1-1): DSGVTQTPKHLITATGQRVTLRCSPRSGDLSVYWYQQSLDQGLQFLIQYYNGEERAKGNILERFSAQQFPDLHSELNLSSLELGDSALYFCASSQSGRLNTEAFFGQGTRLTVV.

At least ten counts were recorded for this clonotype. The chain recombines TRBV11-1 with TRBJ2-5, with 8 bases that match TRBD1. V was clipped by 5 bases and J by 0 bases; unmatched bases: 8. Germline V gene lookup returns CDR1 SGHAT and CDR2 FQDESV (reference sequence). The CDR3 contains 16 residues. CDR3 loop: CASSPRQGTYQETQYF. The CDR3 coding sequence is TGTGCCAGCAGCCCAAGACAGGGGACGTACCAAGAGACCCAGTACTTC.

This clonotype was counted between two and nine times. The rearrangement uses TRBV6-6 and TRBJ1-6; the D is unclear. V lost 4 bases to trimming and J lost 5 bases, with 18 bases between them. The CDR3 contains 17 residues. In germline, CDR1 is MNHNY, CDR2 SVGAGI (reference sequence). This chain's CDR3 is CASSSHALPSNNSPLHF. The CDR3 DNA follows: TGTGCCAGCAGTTCCCACGCATTACCGAGTAATAATTCACCCCTCCACTTT.

This clonotype was counted between two and nine times. This sequence joins TRBV7-2 and TRBJ2-7; 7 bases are a match to TRBD2. The CDR3 covers 15 residues. Germline lookup yields CDR1 SGHTA and CDR2 FQGNSA. V trimming: 4 bases; J trimming: 2 bases; junction bases outside the gene matches: 8. In nucleotides, the CDR3 is TGTGCCAGCAGCTGGAGGCGGGAGCTAACCTACGAGCAGTACTTC. It specifies CASSWRRELTYEQYF.

This clonotype was recorded once. The chain employs TRBV7-6 and TRBJ2-1; D is undetermined. CDR3 length equals 12 residues. In germline, CDR1 is SGHVS, CDR2 FNYEAQ. V was pared by 4 bases and J by 4 bases, with 5 bases between. The DNA for the CDR3 is TGTGCCAGCAGCTCCGCATACAATGAGCAGTTCTTC. This codes for CASSSAYNEQFF.

This rearrangement joins TRBV7-9 to TRBJ2-7, with D unclear. There are 13 residues in the CDR3. Germline lookup yields CDR1 SEHNR and CDR2 FQNEAQ (reference sequence). Trimming stripped 6 bases from V and 5 bases from J, with 14 bases between. CDR3 loop: CASSYGQADEQYF. DNA for the CDR3: TGTGCCAGCAGTTATGGGCAGGCGGACGAGCAGTACTTC.

In this sample, this clonotype turned up a few times. The genes are TRBV25-1 and TRBJ2-1; TRBD1 might be the D (8 bases). The length of the CDR3 is 15 residues. The V gene's germline CDR1 is MGHDK and CDR2 SYGVNS. Trimming took 4 bases from V and 3 from J, leaving 13 bases between them. The CDR3: CASSGHRGGYNEQFF. CDR3 DNA: TGTGCCAGCAGTGGACACAGGGGGGGCTACAATGAGCAGTTCTTC.

The chain uses TRBV7-8 and TRBJ1-1; the match to TRBD1 covers 7 bases. Looked up from germline, CDR1 is SGHVS and CDR2 is FQNEAQ. The CDR3 is 16 amino acids. J was trimmed by 1 base and V by 0 bases; bases with no gene match: 5. This chain's CDR3 is CASSLAPGQRNTEAFF. The CDR3 coding sequence is TGTGCCAGCAGCTTAGCCCCGGGACAGAGGAACACTGAAGCTTTCTTT.